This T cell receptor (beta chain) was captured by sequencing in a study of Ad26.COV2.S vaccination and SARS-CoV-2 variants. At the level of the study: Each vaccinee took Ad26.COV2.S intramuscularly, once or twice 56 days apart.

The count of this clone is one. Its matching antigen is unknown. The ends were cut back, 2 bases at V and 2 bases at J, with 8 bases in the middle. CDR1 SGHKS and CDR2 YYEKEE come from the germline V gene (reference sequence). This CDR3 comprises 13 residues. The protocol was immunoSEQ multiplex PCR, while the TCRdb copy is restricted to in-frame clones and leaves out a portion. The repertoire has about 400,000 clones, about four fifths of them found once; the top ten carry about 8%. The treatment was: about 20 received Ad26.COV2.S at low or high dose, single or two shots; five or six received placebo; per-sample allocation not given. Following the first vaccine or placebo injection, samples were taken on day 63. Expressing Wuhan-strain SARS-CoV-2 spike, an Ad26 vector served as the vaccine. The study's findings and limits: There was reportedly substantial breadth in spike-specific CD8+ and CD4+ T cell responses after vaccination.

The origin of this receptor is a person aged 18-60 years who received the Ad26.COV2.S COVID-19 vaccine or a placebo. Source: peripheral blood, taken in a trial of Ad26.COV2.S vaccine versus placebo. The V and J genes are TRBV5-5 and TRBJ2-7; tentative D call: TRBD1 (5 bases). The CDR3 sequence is CASSLRGTYEQYF. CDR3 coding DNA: TGTGCCAGCAGCTTAAGGGGCACCTACGAGCAGTACTTC.